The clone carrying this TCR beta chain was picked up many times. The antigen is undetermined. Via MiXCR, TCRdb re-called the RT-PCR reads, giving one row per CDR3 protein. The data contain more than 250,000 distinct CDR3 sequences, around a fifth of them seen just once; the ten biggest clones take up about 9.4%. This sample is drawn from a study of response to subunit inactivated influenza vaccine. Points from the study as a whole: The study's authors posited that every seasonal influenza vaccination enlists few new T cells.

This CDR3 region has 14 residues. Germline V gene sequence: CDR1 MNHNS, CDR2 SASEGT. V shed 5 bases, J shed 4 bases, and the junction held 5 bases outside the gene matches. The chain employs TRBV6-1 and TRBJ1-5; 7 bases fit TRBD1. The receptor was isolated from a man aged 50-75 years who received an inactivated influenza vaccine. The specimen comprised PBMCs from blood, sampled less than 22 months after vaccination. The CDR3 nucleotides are TGTGCCAGCAGTCCCGACAGGGATAATCAGCCCCAGCATTTT. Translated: CASSPDRDNQPQHF.